The T cell receptor beta chain described here comes from a study of regulatory T cells in long-lasting Graves disease. Time point defined: newly diagnosed GD, antithyroid drugs for less than 3 months. Scientists built the TCR library using RNA that was extracted from PBMCs. Germline CDR1 is SQVTM and CDR2 is ANQGSEA. Deletions cut 7 bases from V and 0 bases from J, with 12 bases between. CDR3 length equals 13 residues. This clonotype has ten or more counts. Assembly of TCR beta libraries relied on iRepertoire HTBI primers together with Arm-PCR of CDR3 regions. TCRdb fed the multiplex PCR reads into MiXCR, producing one record per CDR3 protein. The data contain about 320,000 distinct CDR3 sequences, approximately 20% of them singletons.

The chain recombines TRBV29-1 with TRBJ1-1; D uncertain. The receptor comes from a female donor with Graves disease. The starting material was peripheral blood mononuclear cells (PBMCs), obtained at new diagnosis, from a patient treated with antithyroid drugs. The CDR3 loop is CSASLQMNTEAFF. In DNA, the CDR3 is TGCAGCGCCTCCCTTCAGATGAACACTGAAGCTTTCTTT.